These T cell receptor beta chains were read from a single sample in a study of Graves' ophthalmopathy and Graves' hyperthyroidism. Via MiXCR, TCRdb re-called the multiplex PCR reads, giving one row per CDR3 protein. The sample lists around 600,000 distinct CDR3 sequences, roughly 39% occurring once. Sequences were obtained from peripheral blood. Source of these receptors: an adult man with Graves' ophthalmopathy. The conserved cysteine and the conserved F or W are not part of the CDR3 here. Fields, in order: CDR3 length, V gene, CDR3 protein.

length: 13; V: TRBV11-2; CDR3: ASSLERGMGRGQY
length: 12; V: TRBV12-3/TRBV12-4; CDR3: ASSGTASGYEQY
length: 9; V: TRBV20-1; CDR3: SARGSTEAF
length: 13; V: TRBV10-3; CDR3: ATKHRDGRDQPQH
length: 11; V: TRBV12-3/TRBV12-4; CDR3: ASSSLGGEKLF
length: 15; V: TRBV12-3/TRBV12-4; CDR3: ASSPISTGRNTGELF
length: 13; V: TRBV5-6; CDR3: ASSLDGVLFYEQY
length: 16; V: TRBV7-9; CDR3: ASSLVPAESESRETQY
length: 10; V: TRBV27; CDR3: ASIRGPYGYT
length: 13; V: TRBV11-3; CDR3: ASSLSSDRPYGYT
length: 12; V: TRBV7-2; CDR3: ASSFTGKPYEQY
length: 13; V: TRBV7-9; CDR3: ASRETSLRTDTQY
length: 14; V: TRBV5-1; CDR3: ASSRNSGTSTDTQY
length: 11; V: TRBV2; CDR3: AWSGQGRQPQH
length: 17; V: TRBV7-9; CDR3: ASSDPDGTGNAGANVLT
length: 14; V: TRBV7-2; CDR3: ASTPRGGTNTGELF
length: 12; V: TRBV2; CDR3: ASSDPSSGETQH
length: 13; V: TRBV7-2; CDR3: ASAASGQGPGELF
length: 11; V: TRBV9; CDR3: ASSQRGSTEAF
length: 14; V: TRBV7-6; CDR3: ASSALAGGGTDTQY
length: 11; V: TRBV29-1; CDR3: SSYLAGVNEQF
length: 13; V: TRBV2; CDR3: ASSEGAGGLETQY
length: 11; V: TRBV9; CDR3: ASSVRGTEKLF
length: 11; V: TRBV29-1; CDR3: SVDPGLLTEAF
length: 12; V: TRBV19; CDR3: ASSIPGARTEAF
length: 12; V: TRBV4-1; CDR3: ASSQVTVSTEAF
length: 12; V: TRBV12-3/TRBV12-4; CDR3: ASRWRTGSYGYS
length: 13; V: TRBV20-1; CDR3: SAIGTGGENTEAF